The clone carrying this T cell receptor (beta chain) was recorded once. The sort gate was single viable CD3+CD4+CD8-CD45RO+ cells for memory CD4+ T cells. The V gene end was trimmed by 2 bases and the J gene end by 4 bases; junction bases not matched to a gene: 7. Germline V gene data show CDR1 as GTSNPN and CDR2 as SVGIG (reference sequence). This CDR3 comprises 15 residues. Using immunoSEQ multiplex PCR, the repertoire was profiled, and TCRdb retains in-frame clones only, with some absent. The sample contains about 25,000 clones, under 85% of which appear only once. The sample originates from a study of memory CD4+ T cells and cytomegalovirus serostatus.

The sequenced sample was memory CD4+ T cells from blood. The TCR was taken from an adult in good health and CMV-seronegative. This chain uses TRBV30 with TRBJ1-3, with 8 bases aligning to TRBD1. As DNA, the CDR3 is TGTGCCTGGAGTAAGGACAGGGCCACGGGAAACACCATATATTTT. Protein sequence: CAWSKDRATGNTIYF.